A single sample gave rise to the 14 T cell receptor beta chains below, sequenced in a study of PD-1 blockade in mismatch repair-deficient tumors. The data were produced by immunoSEQ multiplex PCR, yet TCRdb's version contains in-frame clones alone and is incomplete. The sample lists approximately 100,000 clones; 70% to 85% were seen once. The sample was peripheral blood, taken less than 37 weeks after starting pembrolizumab. The receptors were sampled from an adult with mismatch repair-deficient cancer.

This rearrangement joins TRBV27 to TRBJ2-7; possibly TRBD1 or TRBD2 for D (5 bases each). CDR1 and CDR2 from the germline V gene are MNHEY and SMNVEV (reference sequence). This CDR3 contains 13 residues. The V end was cut by 3 bases, the J end by 3 bases, with 9 bases between. The chain's CDR3 is CASSLGEIYEQYF. Here the CDR3 DNA reads TGTGCCAGCAGTTTGGGGGAAATCTACGAGCAGTACTTC.

The chain uses TRBV10-1 and TRBJ2-5; possibly TRBD2 for D (6 bases). This CDR3 is built from 14 residues. Trimming stripped 3 bases from V and 2 bases from J, with 10 bases between. The germline gives CDR1 WNHNN, CDR2 SYGVQD (reference sequence). The CDR3 DNA is TGCGCCAGCAGTGACGGGGGTACTCAAGAGACCCAGTACTTC. This translates into CASSDGGTQETQYF.

V and J are TRBV5-8 and TRBJ2-1; 7 positions agree with TRBD2. In germline, CDR1 is SGHTS, CDR2 YDEGEE. V lost 2 bases to trimming and J lost 4 bases; unmatched junction nucleotides: 6. The CDR3 covers 15 residues. CDR3: CASSFSGLHYNEQFF. Here the CDR3 DNA reads TGTGCCAGCAGCTTTTCGGGACTACATTACAATGAGCAGTTCTTC. The whole variable domain, remainder taken from reference TRBV5-8 and TRBJ2-1, is EAGVTQSPTHLIKTRGQQATLRCSPISGHTSVYWYQQALGLGLQFLLWYDEGEERNRGNFPPRFSGRQFPNYSSELNVNALELEDSALYLCASSFSGLHYNEQFFGPGTRLTVL.

The J gene is TRBJ1-3, the V gene TRBV5-1, with no clear D. The CDR3 is 14 residues long. CDR1 and CDR2 from the germline V gene are SGHRS and YFSETQ. V lost 0 bases, J lost 5 bases, and 9 bases lay in between. CDR3 residues: CASSLAGPRNTIYF. DNA of the CDR3: TGCGCCAGCAGCTTGGCCGGGCCAAGAAACACCATATATTTT.

The chain carries TRBV7-9 and TRBJ2-5, with 12 bases matching TRBD1. Trimming took 5 bases from V and 5 from J; bases not matched to a gene: 9. The CDR3 sequence is 16 residues long. Germline V gene sequence: CDR1 SEHNR, CDR2 FQNEAQ (reference sequence). The CDR3 bases are TGTGCCAGCAGCCCCTCCGGGACAGGGGGCAAGGAGACCCAGTACTTC. Residues: CASSPSGTGGKETQYF.

This rearrangement joins TRBV30 to TRBJ1-1; D uncertain. The ends were cut back, 3 bases at V and 1 base at J, with 9 bases in the middle. The CDR3 covers 13 residues. Per germline, CDR1 GTSNPN and CDR2 SVGIG (reference sequence). The CDR3 DNA is TGTGCCTGGAGGGGCTCCTGGAACACTGAAGCTTTCTTT. It is translated as CAWRGSWNTEAFF.

This clone was found a few times. This sequence joins TRBV5-1 and TRBJ2-7, with 7 bases fitting TRBD2. The trim removed 4 bases at V and 3 bases at J, leaving 7 bases unmatched. Germline CDR1 SGHRS, CDR2 YFSETQ. The CDR3 is 14 amino acids. CDR3 DNA sequence: TGCGCCAGCAGCACCAACCGGGACTACTACGAGCAGTACTTC. Encoded protein: CASSTNRDYYEQYF. The entire variable domain, with the rest obtained from reference TRBV5-1 and TRBJ2-7, is as follows: KAGVTQTPRYLIKTRGQQVTLSCSPISGHRSVSWYQQTPGQGLQFLFEYFSETQRNKGNFPGRFSGRQFSNSRSEMNVSTLELGDSALYLCASSTNRDYYEQYFGPGTRLTVT.

V is TRBV5-4 and J is TRBJ2-1; D is possibly TRBD2 (5 bases). Looked up from germline, CDR1 is SGHNT and CDR2 is YYREEE (reference sequence). V was clipped by 3 bases and J by 5 bases, with 6 bases between them. The CDR3 length is 12 residues. DNA of the CDR3: TGTGCCAGCAGCTACGGGGACAATGAGCAGTTCTTC. Translating gives CASSYGDNEQFF.

The chain joins TRBV10-1 to TRBJ2-1, with D perhaps matching TRBD1 (6 bases). V lost 2 bases and J lost 0, with 11 bases in between. Germline V CDR1 and CDR2: WNHNN, SYGVQD (reference sequence). The CDR3 is 16 residues long. The CDR3 is CASSEVRGSSYNEQFF. DNA for the CDR3: TGCGCCAGCAGTGAGGTCAGGGGTAGCTCCTACAATGAGCAGTTCTTC.

This chain connects TRBV11-1 to TRBJ2-6; D is possibly TRBD1 (5 bases). V lost 5 bases to trimming and J lost 0 bases, with 8 bases between them. The CDR3 extends over 15 amino acids. Germline V gives CDR1 SGHAT, CDR2 FQDESV (reference sequence). Here the CDR3 DNA reads TGTGCCAGCAGCCGACAGAGCTCTGGGGCCAACGTCCTGACTTTC. This sequence encodes CASSRQSSGANVLTF.

J is TRBJ2-3 and V is TRBV5-1; 7 nucleotides align to TRBD1. Germline V lookup: CDR1 SGHRS, CDR2 YFSETQ. The CDR3 length is 15 residues. V shed 0 bases, J shed 4 bases, and the junction held 5 bases outside the gene matches. CDR3 DNA: TGCGCCAGCAGCTTGGAAGGGGGCGGCGCAGATACGCAGTATTTT. Amino acid sequence: CASSLEGGGADTQYF.

The chain recombines TRBV5-4 with TRBJ2-2; D uncertain. Germline V CDR1 and CDR2: SGHNT, YYREEE (reference sequence). Trimming stripped 0 bases from V and 0 bases from J, with 3 bases between. The CDR3 is made up of 14 amino acids. The CDR3 loop reads CASSLESNTGELFF. DNA for the CDR3: TGTGCCAGCAGCTTGGAATCGAACACCGGGGAGCTGTTTTTT.

The chain recombines TRBV2 with TRBJ1-5, with D possibly being TRBD1 (5 bases). The CDR3 covers 14 residues. Germline V lookup: CDR1 SNHLY, CDR2 FYNNEI. With 4 bases removed from V and 3 bases from J, the gap between germline ends came to 10 bases. CDR3 bases: TGTGCCAGCAGTGGTTTAGGGACCAATCAGCCCCAGCATTTT. Translating gives CASSGLGTNQPQHF.

This chain uses TRBV6-9 with TRBJ1-5; no firm D call. The CDR3 has 14 amino acids. Trimming left V 0 bases short and J 2 bases short, with 5 bases between. CDR1 is MNHGY and CDR2 is SVAAGI in the germline V gene. CDR3 loop: CASSYSGGNQPQHF. Here the CDR3 DNA reads TGTGCCAGCAGTTATTCCGGGGGCAATCAGCCCCAGCATTTT.